One sample yielded the 23 T cell receptor beta chains listed below, sequenced in a study of cytotoxic CD8 clonotypes in ibrutinib-treated CLL. Produced via immunoSEQ multiplex PCR; TCRdb's table is partial and in-frame only. The table records over 140,000 clones, around 82% of them present only once. The input for sequencing was PBMCs, taken after 36 months of ibrutinib treatment. The source of these receptors is a human donor with chronic lymphocytic leukemia.

The rearrangement joins TRBV10-3 to TRBJ2-1; perhaps TRBD2 as D (6 bases). CDR3 size: 16 residues. Trimming removed 10 bases from V and 0 bases from J, with 19 bases in between. Germline V gene lookup returns CDR1 ENHRY and CDR2 SYGVKD. This CDR3 reads CATGGSPTSSYNEQFF. The CDR3 DNA reads as TGTGCCACCGGGGGTAGCCCCACAAGCTCCTACAATGAGCAGTTCTTC.

The chain joins TRBV2 to TRBJ2-2; no clear D gene. The length of the CDR3 is 13 residues. The germline V gene has CDR1 SNHLY and CDR2 FYNNEI. CDR3 residues: CPAWVANTGELFF. Here the CDR3 DNA reads TGTCCAGCATGGGTGGCGAACACCGGGGAGCTGTTTTTT. Full variable domain (remainder filled in from reference TRBV2 and TRBJ2-2): EPEVTQTPSHQVTQMGQEVILRCVPISNHLYFYWYRQILGQKVEFLVSFYNNEISEKSEIFDDQFSVERPDGSNFTLKIRSTKLEDSAMYFCPAWVANTGELFFGEGSRLTVL.

This clone was counted only a few times. V and J are TRBV28 and TRBJ2-7, with D unresolved. Germline V CDR1 and CDR2: MDHEN, SYDVKM. V dropped 6 bases and J dropped 1 base, with 4 bases sitting between them. This CDR3 has 11 amino acids. This chain's CDR3 is CASRSSYEQYF. DNA of the CDR3: TGTGCCAGCAGGAGTTCCTACGAGCAGTACTTC.

The rearrangement joins TRBV7-8 to TRBJ2-3; D gene ambiguous. Between the trimmed V and J ends, which lost 1 base and 6 bases, there was a span of 8 bases. Germline loops: CDR1 SGHVS, CDR2 FQNEAQ. This CDR3 contains 13 residues. Written as DNA, the CDR3 is TGTGCCAGCAGCTTAGTAAAAGCCGATACGCAGTATTTT. This gives the protein CASSLVKADTQYF.

CDR3 amino acids: CASSVVRLRSSYNSPLHF. In DNA form, the CDR3 reads TGTGCCAGCAGCGTAGTCCGTTTGCGTAGCTCCTATAATTCACCCCTCCACTTT. V is TRBV9 and J is TRBJ1-6; D gene uncertain. Germline assignment: CDR1 SGDLS and CDR2 YYNGEE. V lost 0 bases and J lost 0, with 13 bases in between. This CDR3 has 18 residues.

The chain uses TRBV6-1 and TRBJ2-5; possibly TRBD1 for D (6 bases). The CDR3 loop spans 13 amino acids. Trimming took off 5 bases at V and 10 bases at J, with 17 bases between the two ends. Germline CDR1 and CDR2: MNHNS and SASEGT. The CDR3 loop reads CASSTDRRRVQYF. The CDR3 nucleotides read TGTGCCAGCAGTACTGACAGGAGGCGGGTCCAGTACTTC.

This clone appeared once. The chain links TRBV30 to TRBJ2-2; possible D gene TRBD2, 6 bases. The CDR3 has 16 amino acids. Germline V lookup: CDR1 GTSNPN, CDR2 SVGIG (reference sequence). The germline V and J ends were trimmed by 7 bases and 6 bases, with 24 bases remaining between them. This CDR3 is CASPPRHGTGAGELFF. The CDR3 DNA reads as TGTGCCTCCCCCCCCCGACATGGGACGGGGGCCGGGGAGCTGTTTTTT.

The rearrangement uses TRBV7-9 and TRBJ2-5; D is unresolved. V shed 3 bases and J shed 1 base, with 0 bases lying between them. Germline CDR1 reads SEHNR; CDR2 reads FQNEAQ (reference sequence). The CDR3 consists of 11 residues. The CDR3: CASSFQETQYF. CDR3 nucleotides: TGTGCCAGCAGCTTCCAAGAGACCCAGTACTTC.

This clone has just a few counts. The rearrangement uses TRBV4-2 and TRBJ2-5; D is possibly TRBD1 or TRBD2 (5 bases each). Trimming cost V 4 bases and J 2 bases, with 14 bases left between them. Looked up from germline, CDR1 is LGHNA and CDR2 is YNFKEQ. The CDR3 contains 15 residues. The CDR3 loop reads CASSPQGSGQETQYF. In DNA form, the CDR3 reads TGTGCCAGCAGCCCGCAGGGCTCGGGGCAAGAGACCCAGTACTTC.

This rearrangement joins TRBV10-3 to TRBJ1-1, with 7 bases lining up with TRBD1. The junction had 5 bases not matched to a gene; V was cut back by 3 bases and J by 4 bases. This CDR3 has 14 amino acids. The germline gives CDR1 ENHRY, CDR2 SYGVKD. The CDR3 loop is CAISERQGGTEAFF. The CDR3 DNA reads as TGTGCCATCAGTGAACGACAGGGTGGCACTGAAGCTTTCTTT.

In its sample, this clone was seen a few times. The genes are TRBV6-1 and TRBJ1-3; possible D gene TRBD1, 5 bases. This CDR3 has 14 residues. Germline V CDR1 and CDR2: MNHNS, SASEGT. The V end lost 4 bases, the J end lost 3 bases, and 10 bases lay between the germline ends. This CDR3 reads CASSAREGGNTIYF. The CDR3 nucleotides are TGTGCCAGCAGTGCCAGGGAGGGTGGAAACACCATATATTTT.

This clone was counted between two and nine times. The chain has TRBV6-1 and TRBJ1-2; unclear D gene. The CDR3 is 13 amino acids. Germline CDR1 reads MNHNS; CDR2 reads SASEGT. V lost 8 bases to trimming and J lost 12 bases, with 22 bases between them. CDR3 nucleotides: TGTGCCAGCCGACAAGGGTTTGAATGGTGGGACACCTTC. The encoded protein is CASRQGFEWWDTF.

For the CDR3, the DNA is TGTGCCACCAGCAGAGGGGGGCGGGGAGAGACCGGGGAGCTGTTTTTT. Amino acid sequence: CATSRGGRGETGELFF. The V call is TRBV15, the J call TRBJ2-2; D is possibly TRBD1 or TRBD2 (6 bases each). This CDR3 has 16 residues. V was clipped by 1 base and J by 5 bases, with 14 bases between them. Germline V CDR1 and CDR2: LNHNV, YYDKDF (reference sequence).

The rearrangement uses TRBV5-6 and TRBJ2-1; a weak D match, TRBD1 (5 bases). Germline values: CDR1 SGHDT, CDR2 YYEEEE. Trimming pared 3 bases from V and 1 base from J, leaving 8 bases between. This CDR3 is 14 amino acids long. Written as DNA, the CDR3 is TGTGCCAGCAGCTGGGCAGGGTCCTACAATGAGCAGTTCTTC. Amino acid sequence: CASSWAGSYNEQFF. The full variable domain, in which reference TRBV5-6 and TRBJ2-1 provide the parts outside the CDR3, is DAGVTQSPTHLIKTRGQQVTLRCSPKSGHDTVSWYQQALGQGPQFIFQYYEEEERQRGNFPDRFSGHQFPNYSSELNVNALLLGDSALYLCASSWAGSYNEQFFGPGTRLTVL.

This clone has only a few counts. The gene calls are TRBV2 and TRBJ2-7; possible D gene TRBD2, 6 bases. V lost 4 bases to trimming and J lost 5 bases, with 12 bases between them. The CDR3 is 13 residues long. Germline values: CDR1 SNHLY, CDR2 FYNNEI. The CDR3 DNA is TGTGCCAGCAGTGGGGGCTGGAGGGACGAGCAGTACTTC. Translation gives CASSGGWRDEQYF.

The chain carries TRBV6-5 and TRBJ1-3, with 7 bases lining up with TRBD1. Germline-derived CDR1 and CDR2 are MNHEY and SVGAGI. Trimming at V came to 3 bases and at J to 2 bases, leaving 7 bases not matched to a gene. This CDR3 is 16 amino acids long. The CDR3 nucleotides are TGTGCCAGCAGTTATAATCACAGGGGAACTGGAAACACCATATATTTT. Translation gives CASSYNHRGTGNTIYF.

The chain is built from TRBV5-6 and TRBJ1-4; tentative D call: TRBD1 (5 bases). V lost 6 bases to trimming and J lost 8 bases, with 17 bases between them. CDR1 and CDR2 from the germline V gene are SGHDT and YYEEEE. This CDR3 is built from 14 residues. CDR3 protein: CASNTGTAYEKLFF. The CDR3 nucleotides read TGTGCCAGCAACACCGGGACGGCGTACGAAAAACTGTTTTTT.

V and J are TRBV7-2 and TRBJ1-4; D is undetermined. CDR3 length: 18 residues. Germline V gives CDR1 SGHTA, CDR2 FQGNSA. The V and J ends lost 0 bases and 0 bases respectively, with 14 bases between them. CDR3 DNA sequence: TGTGCCAGCAGCTTAGCGCTCCCCACCGCAACAACTAATGAAAAACTGTTTTTT. This encodes CASSLALPTATTNEKLFF.

This rearrangement joins TRBV29-1 to TRBJ2-1, with TRBD2 matching 11 bases. CDR1 is SQVTM and CDR2 is ANQGSEA in the germline V gene. The V segment lost 8 bases and the J segment 7 bases; nucleotides outside the gene matches: 4. The CDR3 is made up of 12 amino acids. This CDR3 reads CSTRTSGNEQFF. As DNA, the CDR3 is TGCAGCACAAGGACTAGCGGGAATGAGCAGTTCTTC.

The chain carries TRBV5-1 and TRBJ2-4; 8 bases match TRBD1. The trim removed 4 bases at V and 0 bases at J, leaving 9 bases unmatched. The CDR3 consists of 17 residues. Germline assignment: CDR1 SGHRS and CDR2 YFSETQ. CDR3 in amino acids: CASSRARQGIAKNIQYF. CDR3 sequence (DNA): TGCGCCAGCAGCAGGGCCCGACAGGGGATAGCCAAAAACATTCAGTACTTC.

J is TRBJ1-1 and V is TRBV30, with D perhaps TRBD1 (6 bases). Trimming pared 5 bases from V and 1 base from J, leaving 11 bases between. The germline gives CDR1 GTSNPN, CDR2 SVGIG (reference sequence). This CDR3 has 13 amino acids. The CDR3, as DNA: TGTGCCTGGGGGTTACAGGGGAACACTGAAGCTTTCTTT. It specifies CAWGLQGNTEAFF. Looking up the rest from reference TRBV30 and TRBJ1-1 gives the full variable domain: SQTIHQWPATLVQPVGSPLSLECTVEGTSNPNLYWYRQAAGRGLQLLFYSVGIGQISSEVPQNLSASRPQDRQFILSSKKLLLSDSGFYLCAWGLQGNTEAFFGQGTRLTVV.

This clone has only a few counts. The chain has TRBV2 and TRBJ1-6; D unresolved. This CDR3 contains 12 residues. V gave up 8 bases and J gave up 5 bases, with 7 bases separating them. Germline values: CDR1 SNHLY, CDR2 FYNNEI. The DNA for the CDR3 is TGTGCCAGCGATCGTGATAATTCACCCCTCCACTTT. Translation: CASDRDNSPLHF.

J is TRBJ2-3 and V is TRBV5-6; D is undetermined. CDR3 length: 13 residues. Trimming removed 3 bases at V and 2 bases at J, with 7 bases between. CDR1 is SGHDT, CDR2 YYEEEE, per germline. CDR3 loop: CASSSKYTDTQYF. Written as DNA, the CDR3 is TGTGCCAGCAGCTCGAAATACACAGATACGCAGTATTTT.